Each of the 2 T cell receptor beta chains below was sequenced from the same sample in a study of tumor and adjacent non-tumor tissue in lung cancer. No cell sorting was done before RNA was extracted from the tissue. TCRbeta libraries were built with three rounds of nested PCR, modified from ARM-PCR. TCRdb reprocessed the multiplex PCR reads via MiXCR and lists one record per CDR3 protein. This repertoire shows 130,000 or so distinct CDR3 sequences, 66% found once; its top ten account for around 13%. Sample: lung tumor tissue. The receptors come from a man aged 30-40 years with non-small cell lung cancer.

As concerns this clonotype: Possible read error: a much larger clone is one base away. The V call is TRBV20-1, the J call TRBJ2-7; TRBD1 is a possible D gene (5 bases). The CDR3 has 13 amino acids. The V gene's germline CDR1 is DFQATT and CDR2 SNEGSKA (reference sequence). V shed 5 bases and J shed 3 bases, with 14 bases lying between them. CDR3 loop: CSAPQGIIYEQYF. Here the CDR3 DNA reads TGCAGTGCTCCCCAGGGAATCATCTACGAGCAGTACTTC.

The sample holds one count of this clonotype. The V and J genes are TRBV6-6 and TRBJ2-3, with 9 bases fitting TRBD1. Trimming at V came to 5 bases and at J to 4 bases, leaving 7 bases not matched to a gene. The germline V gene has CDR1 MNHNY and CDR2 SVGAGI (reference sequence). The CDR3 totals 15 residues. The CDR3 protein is CASSDGQGLADTQYF. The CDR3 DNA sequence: TGTGCCAGCAGTGATGGACAGGGGTTAGCAGATACGCAGTATTTT.